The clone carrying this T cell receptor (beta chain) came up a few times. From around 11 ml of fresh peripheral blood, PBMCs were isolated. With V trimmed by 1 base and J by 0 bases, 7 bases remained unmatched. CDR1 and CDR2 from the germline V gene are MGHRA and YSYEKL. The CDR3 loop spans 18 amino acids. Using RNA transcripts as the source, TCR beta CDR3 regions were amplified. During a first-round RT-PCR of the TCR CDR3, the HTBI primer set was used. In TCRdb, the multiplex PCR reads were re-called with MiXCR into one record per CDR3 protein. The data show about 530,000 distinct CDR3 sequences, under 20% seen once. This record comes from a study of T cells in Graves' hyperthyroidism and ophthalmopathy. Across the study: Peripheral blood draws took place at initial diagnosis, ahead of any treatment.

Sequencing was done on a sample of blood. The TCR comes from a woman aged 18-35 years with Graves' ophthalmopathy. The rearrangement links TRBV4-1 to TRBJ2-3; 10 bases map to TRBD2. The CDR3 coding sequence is TGCGCCAGCAGCCAAGCCCTCCTGACTAGCGGGAGCACAGATACGCAGTATTTT. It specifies CASSQALLTSGSTDTQYF.